This is a list of T cell receptor beta chains from one sample in a study of cytomegalovirus exposure and HLA in healthy donors. Clones were read by immunoSEQ multiplex PCR, and TCRdb kept only the in-frame ones, dropping some. The sample lists about 130,000 clones, around four fifths occurring once. Sequencing was carried out using PBMCs. The receptors stem from a man between 40 and 49 years old in good health and CMV-seronegative. CDR3s include the opening cysteine and the closing phenylalanine or tryptophan. The D gene is left open where the match is weak. Clone size is not always given. Where it is, it says once, few, many or a class for expanded clones.

D	V	J	size	CDR3	DNA
-	TRBV4-3	TRBJ2-5	-	CASSPGNQETQYF	TGCGCCAGCAGCCCAGGGAACCAAGAGACCCAGTACTTC
-	TRBV11-3	TRBJ2-2	-	CASSPNTGVDTGELFF	TGTGCCAGCAGCCCGAATACGGGAGTAGACACCGGGGAGCTGTTTTTT
TRBD2	TRBV27	TRBJ2-7	once	CASSLSAGGSYEQYF	TGTGCCAGCAGTTTATCGGCGGGGGGCTCCTACGAGCAGTACTTC
-	TRBV28	TRBJ1-4	-	CASNPAQGVGEKLFF	TGTGCCAGCAACCCAGCACAAGGGGTGGGGGAAAAACTGTTTTTT
TRBD1	TRBV13	TRBJ2-7	-	CASSTRDRVVNEQYF	TGTGCCAGCAGCACCCGGGACAGGGTGGTTAACGAGCAGTACTTC
-	TRBV4-3	TRBJ2-7	-	CASSQDPAGYEQYF	TGCGCCAGCAGCCAAGATCCGGCGGGATACGAGCAGTACTTC
-	TRBV4-3	TRBJ2-7	-	CASSLRRGSYEQYF	TGCGCCAGCAGCCTGAGACGGGGTTCCTACGAGCAGTACTTC
TRBD2	TRBV5-6	TRBJ2-7	few	CASTRTRREQYF	TGTGCCAGCACCCGGACTAGGCGGGAGCAGTACTTC
-	TRBV28	TRBJ1-6	-	CASSLFGREPLHF	TGTGCCAGCAGTTTATTCGGCAGGGAACCCCTCCACTTT
-	TRBV19	TRBJ1-1	-	CASSLQGMNTEAFF	TGTGCCAGTAGTCTACAGGGAATGAACACTGAAGCTTTCTTT
-	TRBV7-6	TRBJ2-7	-	CASSLADSYEQYF	TGTGCCAGCAGCTTGGCGGACAGCTACGAGCAGTACTTC
-	TRBV11-2	TRBJ1-3	-	CASSLTAISGNTIYF	TGTGCCAGCAGCTTAACAGCAATCTCTGGAAACACCATATATTTT
TRBD1	TRBV5-6	TRBJ2-1	-	CASSLAGQGGNEQFF	TGTGCCAGCAGCTTGGCGGGACAGGGTGGCAATGAGCAGTTCTTC
-	TRBV28	TRBJ2-7	-	CASKVPGNLVYEQYF	TGTGCCTCCAAGGTTCCAGGGAATTTGGTCTACGAGCAGTACTTC
TRBD2	TRBV6-1	TRBJ2-1	few	CASSEMNGGNEQFF	TGTGCCAGCAGTGAAATGAACGGGGGGAATGAGCAGTTCTTC
-	TRBV7-9	TRBJ2-1	-	CASSFTGIEQFF	TGTGCCAGCAGCTTCACAGGGATCGAGCAGTTCTTC
TRBD1	TRBV29-1	TRBJ2-5	-	CSVEPGGVWETQYF	TGCAGCGTTGAACCAGGGGGCGTTTGGGAGACCCAGTACTTC
TRBD1	TRBV4-3	TRBJ1-6	-	CASSQDGGTGNSPLHF	TGCGCCAGCAGCCAAGATGGGGGGACAGGGAATTCACCCCTCCACTTT
TRBD2	TRBV18	TRBJ2-3	-	CASSPSRSGLAGGGVGTDTQYF	TGTGCCAGCTCACCCTCTCGATCGGGACTAGCGGGAGGAGGTGTTGGCACAGATACGCAGTATTTT
-	TRBV7-8	TRBJ1-1	-	CASSYSLNTEAFF	TGTGCCAGCAGCTATAGTCTCAACACTGAAGCTTTCTTT
TRBD2	TRBV10-1	TRBJ2-7	-	CASSEIGLAGDSYEQYF	TGCGCCAGCAGTGAAATCGGACTAGCGGGGGATTCCTACGAGCAGTACTTC
-	TRBV11-1	TRBJ2-1	-	CASRLQQGYNEQFF	TGTGCCAGCAGATTGCAACAGGGTTACAATGAGCAGTTCTTC
-	TRBV6-4	TRBJ2-3	-	CASSELASSDTQYF	TGTGCCAGCAGTGAACTGGCTAGCTCGGATACGCAGTATTTT
-	TRBV9	TRBJ1-6	-	CASSAQGKPLHF	TGTGCCAGCAGCGCCCAGGGGAAACCCCTCCACTTT
-	TRBV10-3	TRBJ1-2	-	CAISEPRGRESEDNGYTF	TGTGCCATCAGTGAGCCCCGGGGGAGGGAATCCGAAGATAATGGCTACACCTTC
TRBD1	TRBV19	TRBJ1-2	-	CASSIAAGQGNGYTF	TGTGCCAGTAGTATAGCCGCCGGACAGGGGAATGGCTACACCTTC
TRBD1	TRBV27	TRBJ2-3	once	CASSLVQGVPDTQYF	TGTGCCAGCAGTTTAGTACAGGGGGTTCCAGATACGCAGTATTTT
TRBD1	TRBV11-1	TRBJ1-2	-	CASSPGTGAGYGYTF	TGTGCCAGCAGCCCAGGGACAGGGGCGGGCTATGGCTACACCTTC
-	TRBV28	TRBJ1-5	-	CASPSPRDQPQHF	TGTGCCAGCCCCTCCCCCCGAGATCAGCCCCAGCATTTT
-	TRBV19	TRBJ1-2	-	CASSIGRNYGYTF	TGTGCCAGTAGTATTGGGCGAAACTATGGCTACACCTTC
-	TRBV30	TRBJ2-7	-	CAWTTDISGKQYF	TGTGCCTGGACTACAGATATTTCGGGAAAGCAGTACTTC
TRBD1	TRBV2	TRBJ1-1	-	CASRTARGETEAFF	TGTGCCAGCAGGACGGCCAGGGGGGAGACTGAAGCTTTCTTT
TRBD1	TRBV2	TRBJ1-2	-	CAGKGQGVGGYTF	TGTGCCGGGAAGGGACAGGGAGTAGGTGGCTACACCTTC
TRBD1	TRBV18	TRBJ1-4	-	CATGQEPTNEKLFF	TGTGCCACCGGACAGGAGCCAACTAATGAAAAACTGTTTTTT
TRBD1	TRBV19	TRBJ1-5	once	CASSIGTGSNQPQHF	TGTGCCAGTAGTATCGGGACAGGGAGCAACCAGCCCCAGCATTTT
-	TRBV15	TRBJ2-3	-	CATSKPGGSTDTQYF	TGTGCCACCAGCAAGCCCGGAGGGAGCACAGATACGCAGTATTTT
-	TRBV7-6	TRBJ1-5	-	CASSPSRGLGNQPQHF	TGTGCCAGCAGCCCCAGTAGGGGCCTCGGAAATCAGCCCCAGCATTTT
-	TRBV11-2	TRBJ1-2	few	CASSLTHGNYGYTF	TGTGCCAGCAGCTTGACACATGGGAACTATGGCTACACCTTC
TRBD1	TRBV4-3	TRBJ1-6	-	CASSPQTGYSSPLHF	TGCGCCAGCAGCCCTCAGACAGGGTATAGTTCACCCCTCCACTTT
TRBD2	TRBV14	TRBJ2-7	-	CASSPSGIFTKQYF	TGTGCCAGCAGCCCTAGCGGGATCTTTACTAAGCAGTACTTC
TRBD1	TRBV9	TRBJ2-3	-	CASSYELGRGSDTDTQYF	TGTGCCAGCAGCTACGAACTAGGCAGGGGGTCGGACACAGATACGCAGTATTTT
TRBD1	TRBV7-3	TRBJ2-7	-	CASSESPGQGFEQYF	TGTGCCAGCAGCGAATCCCCGGGACAGGGCTTCGAGCAGTACTTC
TRBD1	TRBV19	TRBJ2-5	once	CASSSPEGALGETQYF	TGTGCCAGTAGTTCCCCAGAGGGGGCGTTGGGAGAGACCCAGTACTTC
-	TRBV30	TRBJ1-5	few	CAWSISEGQPQHF	TGTGCCTGGAGTATAAGCGAGGGACAGCCCCAGCATTTT
TRBD1	TRBV27	TRBJ1-2	-	CASSLSGQGETNYGYTF	TGTGCCAGCAGTTTATCCGGACAGGGGGAGACTAACTATGGCTACACCTTC
-	TRBV7-3	TRBJ2-7	-	CASSFLRGEQYF	TGTGCCAGCAGCTTTCTTAGGGGCGAGCAGTACTTC
-	TRBV13	TRBJ2-5	-	CASTEGGAKTQYF	TGTGCCAGCACCGAAGGGGGGGCGAAGACCCAGTACTTC
-	TRBV4-3	TRBJ1-4	few	CASSQDWGTGGANEKLFF	TGCGCCAGCAGCCAAGATTGGGGAACCGGGGGGGCTAATGAAAAACTGTTTTTT
TRBD2	TRBV27	TRBJ2-7	-	CASSSTGTERIFLAGVLYEQYF	TGTGCCAGCAGCTCAACCGGGACAGAGAGGATATTTTTAGCGGGAGTTCTTTACGAGCAGTACTTC
TRBD2	TRBV10-3	TRBJ2-3	-	CAISESGLADTQYF	TGTGCCATCAGTGAGTCCGGACTAGCGGATACGCAGTATTTT
TRBD1	TRBV7-9	TRBJ1-4	-	CASSLPVGQSGEKLFF	TGTGCCAGCAGCTTACCGGTGGGACAGTCAGGAGAAAAACTGTTTTTT
-	TRBV11-1	TRBJ2-7	once	CASSPHTVSGYEQYF	TGTGCCAGCAGCCCCCACACGGTTAGCGGATACGAGCAGTACTTC
-	TRBV27	TRBJ1-5	-	CASSPVRYEAASNQPQHF	TGTGCCAGCAGTCCAGTTAGGTACGAGGCGGCTAGCAATCAGCCCCAGCATTTT